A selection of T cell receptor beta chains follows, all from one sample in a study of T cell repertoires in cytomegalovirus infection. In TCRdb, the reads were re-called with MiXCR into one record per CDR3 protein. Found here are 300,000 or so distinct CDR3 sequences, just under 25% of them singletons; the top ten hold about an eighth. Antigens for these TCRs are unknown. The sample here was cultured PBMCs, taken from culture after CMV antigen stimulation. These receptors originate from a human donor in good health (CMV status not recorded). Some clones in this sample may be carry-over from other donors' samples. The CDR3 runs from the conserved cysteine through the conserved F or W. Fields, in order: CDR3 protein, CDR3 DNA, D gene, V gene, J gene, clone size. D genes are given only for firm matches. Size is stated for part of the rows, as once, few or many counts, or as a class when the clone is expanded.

CASSLTSGFTDTQYF	TGTGCCAGCAGTTTGACTAGCGGGTTCACAGATACGCAGTATTTT	TRBD2	TRBV28	TRBJ2-3	.
CASSPTGWDVSKNIQYF	TGTGCCAGCAGTCCGACAGGTTGGGATGTTTCCAAAAACATTCAGTACTTC	.	TRBV28	TRBJ2-4	few
CASRGPRGAASGRGDEQFF	TGTGCCAGCAGGGGTCCACGAGGGGCGGCTAGCGGGAGAGGGGATGAGCAGTTCTTC	TRBD2	TRBV7-8	TRBJ2-1	.
CASSQETRNLLGTQYF	TGCGCCAGCAGCCAAGAGACTCGAAACCTGCTTGGGACCCAGTACTTC	.	TRBV4-1	TRBJ2-5	few
CASSFNGLPPDTQYF	TGTGCCAGCAGTTTTAACGGCCTCCCCCCGGATACGCAGTATTTT	.	TRBV28	TRBJ2-3	few
CASSMYPGLAEQYF	TGTGCCAGCAGCATGTATCCGGGACTAGCCGAGCAGTACTTC	TRBD2	TRBV7-6	TRBJ2-7	few
CSARDDIGPQQFF	TGCAGTGCTAGAGATGATATAGGGCCCCAGCAGTTCTTC	.	TRBV20-1	TRBJ2-1	few
CASSLDGTAAEYF	TGCGCCAGCAGCTTGGATGGGACGGCCGCTGAGTACTTC	.	TRBV5-1	TRBJ2-7	.
CASSPWDQKTDTQYF	TGTGCCAGCAGCCCCTGGGACCAAAAAACAGATACGCAGTATTTT	.	TRBV7-2	TRBJ2-3	.
CASSRTSGRAGQETQYF	TGTGCCAGTAGTAGGACTAGCGGGAGGGCCGGGCAAGAGACCCAGTACTTC	TRBD2	TRBV19	TRBJ2-5	.
CASSFLGLANTGELFF	TGTGCCAGCAGTTTTTTAGGCCTAGCGAACACCGGGGAGCTGTTTTTT	.	TRBV28	TRBJ2-2	.
CASSLGQNSNQPQHF	TGTGCCAGCAGCTTAGGTCAGAATAGCAATCAGCCCCAGCATTTT	.	TRBV7-2	TRBJ1-5	many
CASSFGTGDGYTF	TGTGCCAGCAGCTTCGGGACAGGGGACGGCTACACCTTC	TRBD1	TRBV7-2	TRBJ1-2	many
CASSLSQLAGAFNTGELFF	TGTGCCAGCAGCTTAAGTCAGCTAGCGGGAGCCTTTAACACCGGGGAGCTGTTTTTT	TRBD2	TRBV7-2	TRBJ2-2	.
CASRRAGGSTGELFF	TGTGCCAGCAGACGAGCGGGAGGGAGCACCGGGGAGCTGTTTTTT	TRBD2	TRBV7-2	TRBJ2-2	few
CASRLGTLNTGELFF	TGTGCCAGCAGACTCGGGACACTGAACACCGGGGAGCTGTTTTTT	.	TRBV2	TRBJ2-2	.
CASSLDRTENQPQHF	TGTGCCAGCAGCTTAGACAGGACCGAAAATCAGCCCCAGCATTTT	.	TRBV7-8	TRBJ1-5	.
CASSLPLSGANVLTF	TGTGCCAGCAGCCTACCCCTCTCTGGGGCCAACGTCCTGACTTTC	.	TRBV28	TRBJ2-6	few
CASSYSTPTPNTEAFF	TGTGCCAGCAGTTACTCGACCCCAACACCGAACACTGAAGCTTTCTTT	.	TRBV6-6	TRBJ1-1	many
CASSLGPIYEQYF	TGTGCCAGCAGCTTGGGACCAATCTACGAGCAGTACTTC	.	TRBV7-2	TRBJ2-7	many
CASSRTETGELFF	TGTGCCAGCAGCCGGACTGAAACCGGGGAGCTGTTTTTT	.	TRBV6-2/TRBV6-3	TRBJ2-2	.